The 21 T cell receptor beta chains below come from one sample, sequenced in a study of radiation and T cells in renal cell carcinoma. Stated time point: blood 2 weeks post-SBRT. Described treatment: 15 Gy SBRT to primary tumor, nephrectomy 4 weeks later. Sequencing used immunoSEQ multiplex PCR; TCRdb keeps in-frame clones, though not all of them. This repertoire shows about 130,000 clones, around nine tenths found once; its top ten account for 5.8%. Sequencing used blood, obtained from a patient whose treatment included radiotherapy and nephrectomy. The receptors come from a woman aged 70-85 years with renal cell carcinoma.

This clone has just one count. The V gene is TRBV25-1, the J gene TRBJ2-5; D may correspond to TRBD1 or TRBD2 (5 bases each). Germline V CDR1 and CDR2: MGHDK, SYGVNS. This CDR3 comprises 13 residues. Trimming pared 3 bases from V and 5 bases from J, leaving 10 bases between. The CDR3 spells CASSDPGRETQYF. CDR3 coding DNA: TGTGCCAGCAGTGACCCGGGGCGGGAGACCCAGTACTTC.

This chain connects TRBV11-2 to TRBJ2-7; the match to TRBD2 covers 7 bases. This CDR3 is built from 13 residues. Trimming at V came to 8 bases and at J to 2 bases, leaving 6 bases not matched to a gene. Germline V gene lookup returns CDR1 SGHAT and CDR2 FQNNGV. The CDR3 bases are TGTGCCAGCGGTAGCGGGTCCGCCTACGAGCAGTACTTC. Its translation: CASGSGSAYEQYF.

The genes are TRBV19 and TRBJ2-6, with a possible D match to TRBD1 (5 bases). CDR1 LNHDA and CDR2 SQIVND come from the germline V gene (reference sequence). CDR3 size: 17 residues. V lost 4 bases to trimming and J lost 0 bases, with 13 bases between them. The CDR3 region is CASSTRVVSSGANVLTF. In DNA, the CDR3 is TGTGCCAGTAGTACCAGGGTAGTGAGCTCTGGGGCCAACGTCCTGACTTTC.

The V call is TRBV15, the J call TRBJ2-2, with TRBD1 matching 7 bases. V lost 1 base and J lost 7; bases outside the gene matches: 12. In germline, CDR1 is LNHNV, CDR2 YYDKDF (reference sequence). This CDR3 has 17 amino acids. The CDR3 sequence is CATSRGEGARILGELFF. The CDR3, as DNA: TGTGCCACCAGCAGAGGTGAGGGGGCCAGGATCCTCGGGGAGCTGTTTTTT.

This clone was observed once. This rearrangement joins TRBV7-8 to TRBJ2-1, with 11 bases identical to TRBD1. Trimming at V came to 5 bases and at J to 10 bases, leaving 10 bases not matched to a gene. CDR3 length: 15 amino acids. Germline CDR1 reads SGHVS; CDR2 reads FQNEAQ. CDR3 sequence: CASSARGTGGVEQFF. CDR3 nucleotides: TGTGCCAGCAGCGCTCGTGGGACAGGGGGTGTGGAGCAGTTCTTC.

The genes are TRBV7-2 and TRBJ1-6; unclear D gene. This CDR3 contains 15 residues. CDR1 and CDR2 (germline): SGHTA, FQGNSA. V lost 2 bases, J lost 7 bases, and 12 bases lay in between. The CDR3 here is CASSLKGGGNSPLHF. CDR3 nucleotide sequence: TGTGCCAGCAGCTTAAAGGGCGGTGGCAATTCACCCCTCCACTTT.

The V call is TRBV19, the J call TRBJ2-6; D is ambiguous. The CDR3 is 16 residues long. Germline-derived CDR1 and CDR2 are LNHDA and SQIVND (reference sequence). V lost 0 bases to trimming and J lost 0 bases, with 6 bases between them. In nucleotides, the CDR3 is TGTGCCAGTAGTATAGATCCCGGCTCTGGGGCCAACGTCCTGACTTTC. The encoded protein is CASSIDPGSGANVLTF. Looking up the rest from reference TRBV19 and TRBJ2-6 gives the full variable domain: DGGITQSPKYLFRKEGQNVTLSCEQNLNHDAMYWYRQDPGQGLRLIYYSQIVNDFQKGDIAEGYSVSREKKESFPLTVTSAQKNPTAFYLCASSIDPGSGANVLTFGAGSRLTVL.

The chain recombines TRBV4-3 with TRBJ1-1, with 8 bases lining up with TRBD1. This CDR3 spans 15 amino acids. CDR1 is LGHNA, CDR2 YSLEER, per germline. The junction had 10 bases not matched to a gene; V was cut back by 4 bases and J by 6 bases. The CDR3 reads CASSLQGQGISEAFF. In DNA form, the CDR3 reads TGCGCCAGCAGCCTCCAAGGACAGGGAATTTCTGAAGCTTTCTTT.

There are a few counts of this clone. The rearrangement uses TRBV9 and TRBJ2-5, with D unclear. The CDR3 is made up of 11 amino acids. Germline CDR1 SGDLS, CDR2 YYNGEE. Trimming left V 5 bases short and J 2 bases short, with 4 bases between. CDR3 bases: TGTGCCAGCAGGATACAAGAGACCCAGTACTTC. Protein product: CASRIQETQYF.

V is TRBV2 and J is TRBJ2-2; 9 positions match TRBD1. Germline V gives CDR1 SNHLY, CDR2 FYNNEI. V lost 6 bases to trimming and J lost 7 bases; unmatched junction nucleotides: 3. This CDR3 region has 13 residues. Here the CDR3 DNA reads TGTGCCAGCAGGGACAGGGGTAACGGGGAGCTGTTTTTT. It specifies CASRDRGNGELFF.

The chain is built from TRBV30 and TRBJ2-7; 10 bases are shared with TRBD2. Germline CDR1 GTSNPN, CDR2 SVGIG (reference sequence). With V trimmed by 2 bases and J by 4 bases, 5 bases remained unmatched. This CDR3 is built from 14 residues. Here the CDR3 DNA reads TGTGCCTGGAGTCCGGGACTAGCGTCGTACGAGCAGTACTTC. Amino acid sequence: CAWSPGLASYEQYF. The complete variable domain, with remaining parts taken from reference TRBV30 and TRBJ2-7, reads SQTIHQWPATLVQPVGSPLSLECTVEGTSNPNLYWYRQAAGRGLQLLFYSVGIGQISSEVPQNLSASRPQDRQFILSSKKLLLSDSGFYLCAWSPGLASYEQYFGPGTRLTVT.

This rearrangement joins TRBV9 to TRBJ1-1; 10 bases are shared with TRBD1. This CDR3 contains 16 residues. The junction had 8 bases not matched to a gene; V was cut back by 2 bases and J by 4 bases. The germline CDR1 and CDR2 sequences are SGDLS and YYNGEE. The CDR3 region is CASSVGTGEVGTEAFF. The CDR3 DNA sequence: TGTGCCAGCAGCGTCGGGACAGGGGAAGTAGGCACTGAAGCTTTCTTT.

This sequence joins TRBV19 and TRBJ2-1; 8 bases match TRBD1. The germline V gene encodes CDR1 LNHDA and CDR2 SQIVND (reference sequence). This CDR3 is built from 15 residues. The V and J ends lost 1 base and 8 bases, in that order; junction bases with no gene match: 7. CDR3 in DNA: TGTGCCAGTAGTATAGGAGGAACAGGGGGTGATGAGCAGTTCTTC. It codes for CASSIGGTGGDEQFF.

CDR3 sequence reads: CASSPPLGLAGGKFF. CDR3 bases: TGTGCCAGCAGCCCGCCCTTGGGGTTAGCGGGGGGGAAGTTCTTC. V and J are TRBV11-1 and TRBJ2-1; 11 positions agree with TRBD2. Germline lookup yields CDR1 SGHAT and CDR2 FQDESV (reference sequence). Trimming cost V 5 bases and J 14 bases; bases outside gene matches: 14. The CDR3 has 15 residues.

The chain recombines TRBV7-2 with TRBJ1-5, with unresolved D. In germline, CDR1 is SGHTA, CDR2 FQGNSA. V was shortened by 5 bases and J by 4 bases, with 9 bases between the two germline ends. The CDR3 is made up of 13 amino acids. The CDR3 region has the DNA TGTGCCAGCAGCGGCAGAGGGAATCAGCCCCAGCATTTT. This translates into CASSGRGNQPQHF.

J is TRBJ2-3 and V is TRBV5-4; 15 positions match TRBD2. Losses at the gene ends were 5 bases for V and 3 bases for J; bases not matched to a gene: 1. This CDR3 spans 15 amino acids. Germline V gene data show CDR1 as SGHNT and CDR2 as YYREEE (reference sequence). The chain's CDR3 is CASRGTSGGTDTQYF. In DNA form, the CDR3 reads TGTGCCAGCAGGGGGACTAGCGGGGGGACAGATACGCAGTATTTT.

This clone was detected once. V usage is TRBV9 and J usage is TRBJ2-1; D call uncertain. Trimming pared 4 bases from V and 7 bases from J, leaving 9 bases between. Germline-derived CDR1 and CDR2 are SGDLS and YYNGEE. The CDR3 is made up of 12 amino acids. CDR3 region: CASSYGRNEQFF. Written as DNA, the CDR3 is TGTGCCAGCAGCTACGGACGTAATGAGCAGTTCTTC.

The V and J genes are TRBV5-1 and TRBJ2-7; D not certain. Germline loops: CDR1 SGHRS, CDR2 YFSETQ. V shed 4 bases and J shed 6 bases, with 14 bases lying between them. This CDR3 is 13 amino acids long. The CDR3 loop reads CASSQTESSEQYF. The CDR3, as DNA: TGCGCCAGCAGCCAGACGGAATCCAGCGAGCAGTACTTC.

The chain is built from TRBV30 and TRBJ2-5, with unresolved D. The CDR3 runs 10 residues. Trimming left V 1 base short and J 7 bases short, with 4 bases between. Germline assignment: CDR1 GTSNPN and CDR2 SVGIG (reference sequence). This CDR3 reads CAWSGGTQYF. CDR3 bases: TGTGCCTGGAGTGGCGGGACCCAGTACTTC.

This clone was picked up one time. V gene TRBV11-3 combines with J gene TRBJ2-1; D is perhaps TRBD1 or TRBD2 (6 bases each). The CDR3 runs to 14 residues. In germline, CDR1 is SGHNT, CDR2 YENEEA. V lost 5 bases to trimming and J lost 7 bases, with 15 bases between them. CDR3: CASSNPQGRNEQFF. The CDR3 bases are TGTGCCAGCAGCAACCCCCAGGGGAGGAATGAGCAGTTCTTC.

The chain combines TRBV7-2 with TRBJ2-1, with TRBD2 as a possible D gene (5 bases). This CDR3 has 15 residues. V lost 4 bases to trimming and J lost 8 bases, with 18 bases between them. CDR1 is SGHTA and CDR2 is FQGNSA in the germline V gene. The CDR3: CASSSGGFGKDEQFF. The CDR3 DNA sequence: TGTGCCAGCAGCTCCGGCGGGTTCGGGAAAGATGAGCAGTTCTTC.